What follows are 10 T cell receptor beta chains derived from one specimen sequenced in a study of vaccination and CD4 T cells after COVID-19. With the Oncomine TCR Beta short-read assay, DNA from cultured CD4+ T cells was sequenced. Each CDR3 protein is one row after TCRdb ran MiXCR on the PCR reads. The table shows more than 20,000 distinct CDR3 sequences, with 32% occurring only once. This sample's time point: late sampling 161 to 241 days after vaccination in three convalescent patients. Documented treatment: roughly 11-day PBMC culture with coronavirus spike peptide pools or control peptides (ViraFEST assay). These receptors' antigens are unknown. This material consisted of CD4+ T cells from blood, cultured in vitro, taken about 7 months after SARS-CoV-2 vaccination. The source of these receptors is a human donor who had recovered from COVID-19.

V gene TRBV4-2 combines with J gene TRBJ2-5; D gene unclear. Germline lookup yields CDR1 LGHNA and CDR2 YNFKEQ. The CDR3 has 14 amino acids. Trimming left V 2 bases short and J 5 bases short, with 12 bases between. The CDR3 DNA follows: TGTGCCAGCAGCCAAACGGAGTTTCCTGAGACCCAGTACTTC. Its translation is CASSQTEFPETQYF.

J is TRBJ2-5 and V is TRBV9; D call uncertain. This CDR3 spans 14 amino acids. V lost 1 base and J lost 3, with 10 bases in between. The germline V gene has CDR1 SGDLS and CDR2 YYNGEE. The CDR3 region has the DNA TGTGCCAGCAGCGTAAATTGGGCCAAAGAGACCCAGTACTTC. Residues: CASSVNWAKETQYF.

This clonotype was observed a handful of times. CDR3 sequence reads: CASSRQGPSNQPQHF. The CDR3 nucleotides read TGTGCCAGCAGCCGACAGGGCCCTAGCAATCAGCCCCAGCATTTT. V and J are TRBV27 and TRBJ1-5, with 7 bases matching TRBD1. The CDR3 spans 15 residues. Germline V gene lookup returns CDR1 MNHEY and CDR2 SMNVEV (reference sequence). V shed 6 bases and J 0 bases; nucleotides not matched to a gene: 5.

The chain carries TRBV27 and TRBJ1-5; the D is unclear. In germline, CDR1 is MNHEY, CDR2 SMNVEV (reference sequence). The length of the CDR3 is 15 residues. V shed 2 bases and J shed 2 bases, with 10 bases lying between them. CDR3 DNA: TGTGCCAGCAGTTTAAAGGGTGCGGGCAATCAGCCCCAGCATTTT. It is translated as CASSLKGAGNQPQHF.

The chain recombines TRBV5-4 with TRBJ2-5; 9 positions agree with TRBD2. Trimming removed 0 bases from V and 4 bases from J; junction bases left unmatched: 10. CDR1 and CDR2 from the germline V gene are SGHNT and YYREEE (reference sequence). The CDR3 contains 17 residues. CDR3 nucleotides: TGTGCCAGCAGCTTGGGACTGCGGGGGGGCGTAGGAGAGACCCAGTACTTC. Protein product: CASSLGLRGGVGETQYF.

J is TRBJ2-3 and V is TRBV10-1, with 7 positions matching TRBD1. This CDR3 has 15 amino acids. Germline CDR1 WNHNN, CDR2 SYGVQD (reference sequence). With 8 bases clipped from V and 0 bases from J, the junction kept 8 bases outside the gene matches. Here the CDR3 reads CASSEETGSTDTQYF. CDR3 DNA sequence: TGCGCCAGCTCCGAGGAGACAGGGAGCACAGATACGCAGTATTTT.

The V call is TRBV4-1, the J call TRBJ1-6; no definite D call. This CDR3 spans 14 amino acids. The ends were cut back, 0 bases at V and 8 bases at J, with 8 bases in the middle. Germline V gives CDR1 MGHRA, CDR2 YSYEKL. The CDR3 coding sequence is TGCGCCAGCAGCCAAGATCCCTCCTATTCACCCCTCCACTTT. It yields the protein CASSQDPSYSPLHF.

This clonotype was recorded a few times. The CDR3 sequence is CASSPLGGSYNEQFF. In DNA, the CDR3 is TGTGCCAGCAGCCCGTTAGGGGGGTCCTACAATGAGCAGTTCTTC. J is TRBJ2-1 and V is TRBV7-3; perhaps D is TRBD1 or TRBD2 (6 bases each). Trimming cost V 5 bases and J 1 base, with 12 bases left between them. There are 15 residues in the CDR3. Germline CDR1 and CDR2: SGHTA and FQGTGA.

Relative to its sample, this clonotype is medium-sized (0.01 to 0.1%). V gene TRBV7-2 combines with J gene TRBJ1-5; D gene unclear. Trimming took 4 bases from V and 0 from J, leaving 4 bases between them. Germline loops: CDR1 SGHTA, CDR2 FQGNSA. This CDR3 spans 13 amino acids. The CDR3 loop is CASSYSSNQPQHF. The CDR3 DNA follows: TGTGCCAGCAGCTATAGTAGCAATCAGCCCCAGCATTTT.

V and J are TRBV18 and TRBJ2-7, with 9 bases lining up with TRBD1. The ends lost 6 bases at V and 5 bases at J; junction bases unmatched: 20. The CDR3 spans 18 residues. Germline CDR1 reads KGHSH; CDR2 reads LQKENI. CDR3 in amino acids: CASSPKMMGQGVRDEQYF. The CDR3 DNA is TGTGCCAGCTCCCCAAAAATGATGGGACAGGGAGTAAGAGACGAGCAGTACTTC.